The rows below give T cell receptor beta chains drawn from one sample of a study of identical twins. One entry per CDR3 protein results from TCRdb running MiXCR on the 5' RACE reads. The sample has around 480,000 distinct CDR3 sequences, approximately 15% seen once. These same records also appear under a second study, on yellow fever vaccine responses in identical twins.

The specimen sequenced was CD4+ T cells sorted from blood. These receptors were collected from a woman aged 18-29 years in good health. The CDR3 runs from the conserved cysteine through the conserved F or W.

V,J,CDR3
TRBV15,TRBJ2-5,CATSRDFGGGEETQYF
TRBV28,TRBJ2-1,CASSLQGPLNEQFF
TRBV27,TRBJ2-2,CASSWLAGTGELFF
TRBV9,TRBJ2-2,CASSPGGTGSSGELFF
TRBV5-6,TRBJ2-7,CASSLETGYNEQYF
TRBV6-2/TRBV6-3,TRBJ2-7,CASSPDRELSF
TRBV14,TRBJ2-6,CASSPGQLLSGANVLTF
TRBV9,TRBJ2-2,CASSVGSAGNTGELFF
TRBV20-1,TRBJ2-7,CSARAPAGSRYEQYF
TRBV6-2/TRBV6-3,TRBJ2-1,CASRTEGLAGEIWYEQFF
TRBV20-1,TRBJ2-3,CSATGQDILDTQYF
TRBV7-2,TRBJ2-7,CASSPRTSGVRHEQYF
TRBV6-2/TRBV6-3,TRBJ1-1,CASSRTSAEAFF
TRBV19,TRBJ2-7,CASSTIRLAAYEQYF
TRBV4-3,TRBJ2-5,CASSQDLMGQTPRSETQYF